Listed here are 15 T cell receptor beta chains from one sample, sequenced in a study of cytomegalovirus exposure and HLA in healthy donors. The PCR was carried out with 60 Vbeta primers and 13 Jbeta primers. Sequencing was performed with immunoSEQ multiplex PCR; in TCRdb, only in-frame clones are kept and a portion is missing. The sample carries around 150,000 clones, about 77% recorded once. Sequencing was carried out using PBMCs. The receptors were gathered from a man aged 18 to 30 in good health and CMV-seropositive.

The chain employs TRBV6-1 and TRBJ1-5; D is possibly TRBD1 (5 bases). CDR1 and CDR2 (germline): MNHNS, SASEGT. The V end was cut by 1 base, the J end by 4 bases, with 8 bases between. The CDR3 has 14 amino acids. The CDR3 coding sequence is TGTGCCAGCAGTGAAGTGGCAGGGAATCAGCCCCAGCATTTT. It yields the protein CASSEVAGNQPQHF.

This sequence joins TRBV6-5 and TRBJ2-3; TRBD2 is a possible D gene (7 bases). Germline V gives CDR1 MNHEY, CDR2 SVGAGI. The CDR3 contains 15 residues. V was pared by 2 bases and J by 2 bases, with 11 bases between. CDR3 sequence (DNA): TGTGCCAGCAGTTACGAGGGGGGGCCCACAGATACGCAGTATTTT. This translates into CASSYEGGPTDTQYF.

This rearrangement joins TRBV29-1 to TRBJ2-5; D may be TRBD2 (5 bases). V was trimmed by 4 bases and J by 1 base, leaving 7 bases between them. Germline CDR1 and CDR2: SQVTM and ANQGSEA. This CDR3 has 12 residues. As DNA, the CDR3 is TGCAGCGTTGGAGGAGGCCAAGAGACCCAGTACTTC. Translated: CSVGGGQETQYF.

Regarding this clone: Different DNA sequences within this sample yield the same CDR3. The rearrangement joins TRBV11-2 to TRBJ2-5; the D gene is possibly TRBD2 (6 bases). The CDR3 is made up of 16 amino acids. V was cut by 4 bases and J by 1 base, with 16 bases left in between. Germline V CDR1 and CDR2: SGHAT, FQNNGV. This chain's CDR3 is CASSSLLVGGQETQYF. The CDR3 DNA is TGTGCCAGCAGCTCTTTACTGGTGGGGGGCCAAGAGACCCAGTACTTC.

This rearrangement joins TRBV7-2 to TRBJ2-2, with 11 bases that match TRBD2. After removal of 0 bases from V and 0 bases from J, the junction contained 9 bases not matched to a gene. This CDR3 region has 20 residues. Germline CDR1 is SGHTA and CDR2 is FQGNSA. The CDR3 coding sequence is TGTGCCAGCAGCTTAGCCCCGGGACTAGCGGTAACTGCGAACACCGGGGAGCTGTTTTTT. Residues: CASSLAPGLAVTANTGELFF.

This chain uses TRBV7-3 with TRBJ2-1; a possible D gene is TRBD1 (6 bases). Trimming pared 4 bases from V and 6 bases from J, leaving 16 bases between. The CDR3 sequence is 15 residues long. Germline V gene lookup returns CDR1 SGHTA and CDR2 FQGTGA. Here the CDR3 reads CASSSLVGATNEQFF. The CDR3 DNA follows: TGTGCCAGCAGCTCACTAGTGGGGGCGACCAATGAGCAGTTCTTC.

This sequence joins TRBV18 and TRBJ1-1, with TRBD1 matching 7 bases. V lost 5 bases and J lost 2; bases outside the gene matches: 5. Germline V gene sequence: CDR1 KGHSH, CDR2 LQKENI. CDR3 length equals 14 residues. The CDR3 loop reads CASSVQGINTEAFF. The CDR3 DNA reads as TGTGCCAGCTCAGTACAGGGGATAAACACTGAAGCTTTCTTT.

In nucleotides, the CDR3 is TGTGCCAGCAGCCCCGGCGGGGTTAGCGGGAGGGCGGATACGCAGTATTTT. This sequence encodes CASSPGGVSGRADTQYF. This chain uses TRBV7-9 with TRBJ2-3; 11 bases are shared with TRBD2. Trimming at V came to 5 bases and at J to 6 bases, leaving 13 bases not matched to a gene. The CDR3 has 17 residues. Germline lookup yields CDR1 SEHNR and CDR2 FQNEAQ (reference sequence).

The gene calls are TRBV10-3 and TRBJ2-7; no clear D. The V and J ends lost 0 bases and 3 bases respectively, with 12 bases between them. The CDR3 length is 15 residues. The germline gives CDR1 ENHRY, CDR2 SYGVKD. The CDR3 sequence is CAISESLISVYEQYF. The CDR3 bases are TGTGCCATCAGTGAGTCACTGATTTCGGTCTACGAGCAGTACTTC.

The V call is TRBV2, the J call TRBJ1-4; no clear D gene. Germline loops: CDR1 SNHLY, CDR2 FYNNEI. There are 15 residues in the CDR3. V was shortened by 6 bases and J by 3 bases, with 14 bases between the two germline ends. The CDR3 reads CASRGRSRPNEKLFF. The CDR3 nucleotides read TGTGCCAGCAGGGGCAGAAGCCGCCCTAATGAAAAACTGTTTTTT. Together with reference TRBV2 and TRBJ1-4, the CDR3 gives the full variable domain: EPEVTQTPSHQVTQMGQEVILRCVPISNHLYFYWYRQILGQKVEFLVSFYNNEISEKSEIFDDQFSVERPDGSNFTLKIRSTKLEDSAMYFCASRGRSRPNEKLFFGSGTQLSVL.

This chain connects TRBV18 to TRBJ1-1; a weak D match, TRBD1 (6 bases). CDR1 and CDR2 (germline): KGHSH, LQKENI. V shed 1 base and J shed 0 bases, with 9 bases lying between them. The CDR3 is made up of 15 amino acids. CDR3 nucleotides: TGTGCCAGCTCACCACAGCAGGGGATGAACACTGAAGCTTTCTTT. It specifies CASSPQQGMNTEAFF.

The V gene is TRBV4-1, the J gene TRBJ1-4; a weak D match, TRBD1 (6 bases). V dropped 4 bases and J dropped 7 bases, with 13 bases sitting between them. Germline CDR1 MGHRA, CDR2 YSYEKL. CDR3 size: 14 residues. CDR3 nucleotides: TGCGCCAGCAGCCGTACAGGGAAGGGTGAAAAACTGTTTTTT. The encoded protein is CASSRTGKGEKLFF.

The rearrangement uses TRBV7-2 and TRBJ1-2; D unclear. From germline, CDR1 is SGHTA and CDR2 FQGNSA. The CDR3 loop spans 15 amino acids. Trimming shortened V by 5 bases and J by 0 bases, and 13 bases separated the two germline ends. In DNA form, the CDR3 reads TGTGCCAGCAGCCGTTCCGGGTCCCCTAACTATGGCTACACCTTC. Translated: CASSRSGSPNYGYTF.

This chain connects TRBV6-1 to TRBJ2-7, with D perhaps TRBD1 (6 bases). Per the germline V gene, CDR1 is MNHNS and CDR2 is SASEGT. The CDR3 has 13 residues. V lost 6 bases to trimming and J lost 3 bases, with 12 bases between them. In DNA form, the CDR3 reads TGTGCCAGCAGCGCCGACAGGAGCTACGAGCAGTACTTC. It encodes CASSADRSYEQYF.

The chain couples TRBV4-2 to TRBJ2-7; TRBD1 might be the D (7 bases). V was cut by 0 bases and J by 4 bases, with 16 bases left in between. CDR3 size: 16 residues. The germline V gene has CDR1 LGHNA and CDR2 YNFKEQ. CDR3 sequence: CASSQDSTGRRYEQYF. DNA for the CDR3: TGTGCCAGCAGCCAAGATTCGACAGGGAGGAGGTACGAGCAGTACTTC.